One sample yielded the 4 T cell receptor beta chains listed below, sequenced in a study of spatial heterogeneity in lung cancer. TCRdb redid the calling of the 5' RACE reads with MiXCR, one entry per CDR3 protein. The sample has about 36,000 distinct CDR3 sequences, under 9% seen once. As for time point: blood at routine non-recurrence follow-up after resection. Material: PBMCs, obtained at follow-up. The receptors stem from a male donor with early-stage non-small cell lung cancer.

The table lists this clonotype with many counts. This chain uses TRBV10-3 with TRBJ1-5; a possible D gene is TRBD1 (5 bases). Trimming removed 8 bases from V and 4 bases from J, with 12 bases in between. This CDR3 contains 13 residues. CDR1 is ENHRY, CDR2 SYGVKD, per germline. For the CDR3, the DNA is TGTGCCATCGGGTTGGGGGATAATCAGCCCCAGCATTTT. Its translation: CAIGLGDNQPQHF.

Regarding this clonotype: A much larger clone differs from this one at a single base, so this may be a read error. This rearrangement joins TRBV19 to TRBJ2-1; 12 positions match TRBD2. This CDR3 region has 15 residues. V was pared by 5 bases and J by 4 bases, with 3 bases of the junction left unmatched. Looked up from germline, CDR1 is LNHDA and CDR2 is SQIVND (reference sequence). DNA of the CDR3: TGTGCCAGTAGTCCGACTAGCGGGGGATACAATGAGCAGTTCTTC. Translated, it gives CASSPTSGGYNEQFF.

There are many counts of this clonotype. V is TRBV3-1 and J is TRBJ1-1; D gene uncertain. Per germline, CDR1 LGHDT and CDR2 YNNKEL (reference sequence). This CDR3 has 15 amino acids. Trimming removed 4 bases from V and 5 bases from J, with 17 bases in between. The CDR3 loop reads CASSPFEQMRTEAFF. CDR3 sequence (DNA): TGTGCCAGCAGCCCTTTTGAACAGATGAGGACTGAAGCTTTCTTT.

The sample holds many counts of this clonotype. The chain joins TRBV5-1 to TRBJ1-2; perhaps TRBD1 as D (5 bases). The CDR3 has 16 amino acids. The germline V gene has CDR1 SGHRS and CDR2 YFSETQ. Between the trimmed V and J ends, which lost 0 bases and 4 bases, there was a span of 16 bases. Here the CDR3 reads CASSLAGTDGSYGYTF. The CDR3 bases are TGCGCCAGCAGCTTGGCCGGGACGGACGGTTCCTATGGCTACACCTTC.